The clone carrying this T cell receptor beta chain has more than one count but fewer than ten. The germline gives CDR1 SGHTA, CDR2 FQGTGA. The V gene lost 4 bases and the J gene lost 0 bases, with 10 bases spanning the gap. The CDR3 consists of 16 residues. TCRdb processed the RT-PCR reads anew with MiXCR; each CDR3 protein has one entry. This table holds fewer than 800,000 distinct CDR3 sequences, approximately 15% found once. The source is a female donor in good health, serving as a healthy control. This rearrangement joins TRBV7-3 to TRBJ2-6; D not certain. The specimen was memory CD4+ T cells from blood. The CDR3 region is CASSSISHSGANVLTF. CDR3 DNA sequence: TGTGCCAGCAGCTCTATTTCACACTCTGGGGCCAACGTCCTGACTTTC.